Listed here are 8 T cell receptor beta chains from one sample, sequenced in a study of OX40 agonist ivuxolimab in advanced cancers. The protocol was immunoSEQ multiplex PCR, while the TCRdb copy is restricted to in-frame clones and leaves out a portion. This sample yields 40,000 to 60,000 clones, of which 75% to 90% are seen a single time; under 13% belongs to the top ten. Sequenced here: CD4+ or CD8+ T cells sorted from blood, sampled in a trial of the OX40 agonist ivuxolimab. These receptors were obtained from an adult with an advanced solid tumor such as melanoma, head and neck, liver or kidney cancer.

The chain has TRBV5-1 and TRBJ2-3; 9 bases are shared with TRBD2. V trimming: 4 bases; J trimming: 2 bases; junction bases outside the gene matches: 5. Germline V CDR1 and CDR2: SGHRS, YFSETQ. This CDR3 comprises 15 residues. CDR3 loop: CASSEGLALTDTQYF. The CDR3 DNA is TGCGCCAGCAGCGAGGGACTAGCCCTCACAGATACGCAGTATTTT.

This rearrangement joins TRBV11-2 to TRBJ1-2; D is unclear. Germline V gene sequence: CDR1 SGHAT, CDR2 FQNNGV. The CDR3 is 13 amino acids. The V and J ends lost 5 bases and 9 bases respectively, with 16 bases between them. The CDR3 here is CASSTTEGGSYTF. For the CDR3, the DNA is TGTGCCAGCAGCACAACCGAGGGCGGCAGCTACACCTTC.

This clone was counted once. V usage is TRBV28 and J usage is TRBJ1-2; D not resolved. Germline V lookup: CDR1 MDHEN, CDR2 SYDVKM. Trimming cost V 5 bases and J 7 bases, with 5 bases left between them. This CDR3 spans 10 amino acids. The CDR3 nucleotides read TGTGCCAGCAGTGCGAGTGGCTACACCTTC. This encodes CASSASGYTF.

CDR3 nucleotide sequence: TGTGCCTGGAGTGTCCGAGGGTGGGGGGGGGCGACCCAGTACTTC. Its protein is CAWSVRGWGGATQYF. This chain uses TRBV30 with TRBJ2-5; a possible D gene is TRBD2 (7 bases). V lost 0 bases and J 7 bases, leaving 18 bases between the germline ends. The CDR3 is 15 residues long. Germline CDR1 and CDR2: GTSNPN and SVGIG (reference sequence). Combining the CDR3 with reference TRBV30 and TRBJ2-5 gives the whole variable domain SQTIHQWPATLVQPVGSPLSLECTVEGTSNPNLYWYRQAAGRGLQLLFYSVGIGQISSEVPQNLSASRPQDRQFILSSKKLLLSDSGFYLCAWSVRGWGGATQYFGPGTRLLVL.

The V call is TRBV6-1, the J call TRBJ1-2; D remains unclear. The CDR3 spans 13 residues. V shed 0 bases and J shed 4 bases, with 6 bases lying between them. Looked up from germline, CDR1 is MNHNS and CDR2 is SASEGT. The CDR3 bases are TGTGCCAGCAGTGAAGCAGGCCTCTATGGCTACACCTTC. Its protein product is CASSEAGLYGYTF.

The CDR3 nucleotides read TGCGCCAGCAGTGAAGAACTGCTGGCCCCTGGAAACACCATATATTTT. Encoded protein: CASSEELLAPGNTIYF. The chain is built from TRBV10-1 and TRBJ1-3; no firm D call. CDR3 size: 16 residues. Between the trimmed V and J ends, which lost 3 bases and 2 bases, there was a span of 14 bases. From germline, CDR1 is WNHNN and CDR2 SYGVQD (reference sequence).

This clone was found once. This chain links TRBV6-6 with TRBJ2-1; 7 bases align to TRBD1. Germline loops: CDR1 MNHNY, CDR2 SVGAGI (reference sequence). This CDR3 has 12 amino acids. Germline trimming cut 6 bases from V and 7 bases from J; bases unmatched to any gene: 3. The CDR3 is CASRTGLNEQFF. The CDR3 region has the DNA TGTGCCAGCAGGACAGGGTTAAATGAGCAGTTCTTC.

The chain recombines TRBV7-2 with TRBJ2-1; TRBD2 matches at 16 bases. Trimming removed 1 base from V and 8 bases from J; junction bases left unmatched: 2. The CDR3 loop spans 16 amino acids. Germline values: CDR1 SGHTA, CDR2 FQGNSA. CDR3 DNA: TGTGCCAGCAGCTTAGTTGGGACTAGCGGGGGGGATGAGCAGTTCTTC. Translated: CASSLVGTSGGDEQFF.